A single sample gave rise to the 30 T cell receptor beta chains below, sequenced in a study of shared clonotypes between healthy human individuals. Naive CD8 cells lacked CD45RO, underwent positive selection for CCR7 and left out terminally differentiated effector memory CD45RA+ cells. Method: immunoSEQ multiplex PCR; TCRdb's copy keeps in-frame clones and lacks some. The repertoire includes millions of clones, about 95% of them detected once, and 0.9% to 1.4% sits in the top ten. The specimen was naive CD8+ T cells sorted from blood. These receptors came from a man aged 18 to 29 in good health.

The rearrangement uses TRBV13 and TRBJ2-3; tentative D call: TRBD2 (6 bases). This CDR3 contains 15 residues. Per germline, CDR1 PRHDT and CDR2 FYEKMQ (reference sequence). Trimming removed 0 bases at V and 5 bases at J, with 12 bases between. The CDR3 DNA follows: TGTGCCAGCAGCTTAGGTGGGGGGAATATAGATACGCAGTATTTT. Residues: CASSLGGGNIDTQYF.

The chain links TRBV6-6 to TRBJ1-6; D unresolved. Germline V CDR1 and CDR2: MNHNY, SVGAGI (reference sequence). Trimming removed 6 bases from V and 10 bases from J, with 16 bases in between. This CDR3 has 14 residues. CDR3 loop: CASSLHLGGSPLHF. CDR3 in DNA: TGTGCCAGCAGCCTGCACCTGGGAGGGTCACCCCTCCACTTT.

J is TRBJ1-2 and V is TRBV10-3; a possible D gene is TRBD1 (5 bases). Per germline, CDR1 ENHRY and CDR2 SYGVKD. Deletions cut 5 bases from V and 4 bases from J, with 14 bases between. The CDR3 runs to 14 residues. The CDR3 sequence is CAISRDPALYGYTF. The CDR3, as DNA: TGTGCCATCAGTCGGGACCCAGCACTCTATGGCTACACCTTC.

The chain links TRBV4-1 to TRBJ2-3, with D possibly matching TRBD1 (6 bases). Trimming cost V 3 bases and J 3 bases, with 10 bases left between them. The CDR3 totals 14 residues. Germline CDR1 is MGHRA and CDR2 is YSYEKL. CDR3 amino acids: CASSQPGVTDTQYF. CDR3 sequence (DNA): TGCGCCAGCAGCCAGCCAGGGGTTACAGATACGCAGTATTTT.

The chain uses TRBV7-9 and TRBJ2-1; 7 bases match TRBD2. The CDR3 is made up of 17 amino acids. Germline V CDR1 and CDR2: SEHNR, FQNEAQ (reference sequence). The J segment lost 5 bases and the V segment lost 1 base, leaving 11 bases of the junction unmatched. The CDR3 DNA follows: TGTGCCAGCAGCTTAGTCTCTAGCGGACTAGTAAACAATGAGCAGTTCTTC. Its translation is CASSLVSSGLVNNEQFF.

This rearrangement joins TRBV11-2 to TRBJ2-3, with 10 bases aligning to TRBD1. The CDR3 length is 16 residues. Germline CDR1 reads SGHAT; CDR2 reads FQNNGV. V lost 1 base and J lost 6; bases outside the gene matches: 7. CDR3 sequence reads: CASSLGGQGGFDTQYF. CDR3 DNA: TGTGCCAGCAGCTTAGGAGGACAGGGGGGTTTCGATACGCAGTATTTT.

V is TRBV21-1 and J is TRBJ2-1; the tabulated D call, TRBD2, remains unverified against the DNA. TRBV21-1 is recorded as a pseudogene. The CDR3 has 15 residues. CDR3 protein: CASSAPSGSRNEQFF. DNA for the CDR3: TGTGCCAGCAGCGCCCCTAGCGGGAGCAGGAATGAGCAGTTCTTC.

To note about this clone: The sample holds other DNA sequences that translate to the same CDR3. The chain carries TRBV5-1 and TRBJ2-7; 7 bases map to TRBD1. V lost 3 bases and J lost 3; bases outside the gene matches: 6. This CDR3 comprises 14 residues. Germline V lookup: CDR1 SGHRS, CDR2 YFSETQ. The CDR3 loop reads CASSSRDSYYEQYF. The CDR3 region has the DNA TGCGCCAGCAGCTCCCGGGACAGCTACTACGAGCAGTACTTC.

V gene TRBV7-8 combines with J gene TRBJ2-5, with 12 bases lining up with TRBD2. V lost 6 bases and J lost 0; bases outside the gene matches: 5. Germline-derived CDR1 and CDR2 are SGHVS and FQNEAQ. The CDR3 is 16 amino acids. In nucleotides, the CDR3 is TGTGCCAGCAGTCCTCGACTAGCGGGGGACCAAGAGACCCAGTACTTC. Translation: CASSPRLAGDQETQYF.

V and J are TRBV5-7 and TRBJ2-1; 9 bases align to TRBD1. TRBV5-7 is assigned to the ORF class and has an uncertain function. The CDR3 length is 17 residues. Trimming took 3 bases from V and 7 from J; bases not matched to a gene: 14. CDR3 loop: CASSYRDREPSENEQFF. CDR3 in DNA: TGTGCCAGCAGCTACCGGGACAGGGAGCCGAGCGAAAATGAGCAGTTCTTC.

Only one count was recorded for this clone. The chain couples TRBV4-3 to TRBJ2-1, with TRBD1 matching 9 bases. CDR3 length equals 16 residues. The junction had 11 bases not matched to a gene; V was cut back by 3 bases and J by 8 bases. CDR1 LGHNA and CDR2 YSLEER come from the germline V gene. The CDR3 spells CASSQGLGTGSDEQFF. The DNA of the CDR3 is TGCGCCAGCAGCCAGGGTCTCGGGACAGGGTCGGATGAGCAGTTCTTC.

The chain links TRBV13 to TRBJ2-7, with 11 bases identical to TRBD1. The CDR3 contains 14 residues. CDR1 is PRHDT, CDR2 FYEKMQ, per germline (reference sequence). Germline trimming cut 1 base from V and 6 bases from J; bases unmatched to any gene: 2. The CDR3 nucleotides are TGTGCCAGCAGCTTAGCGGGACAGGGGGGCGAGCAGTACTTC. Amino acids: CASSLAGQGGEQYF. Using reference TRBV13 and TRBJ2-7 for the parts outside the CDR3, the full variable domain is AAGVIQSPRHLIKEKRETATLKCYPIPRHDTVYWYQQGPGQDPQFLISFYEKMQSDKGSIPDRFSAQQFSDYHSELNMSSLELGDSALYFCASSLAGQGGEQYFGPGTRLTVT.

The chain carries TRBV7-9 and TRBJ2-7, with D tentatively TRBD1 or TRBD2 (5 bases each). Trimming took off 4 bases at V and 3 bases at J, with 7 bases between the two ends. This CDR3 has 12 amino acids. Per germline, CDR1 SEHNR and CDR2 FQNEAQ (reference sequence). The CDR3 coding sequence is TGTGCCAGCAGCTGGGACGTCTACGAGCAGTACTTC. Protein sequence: CASSWDVYEQYF.

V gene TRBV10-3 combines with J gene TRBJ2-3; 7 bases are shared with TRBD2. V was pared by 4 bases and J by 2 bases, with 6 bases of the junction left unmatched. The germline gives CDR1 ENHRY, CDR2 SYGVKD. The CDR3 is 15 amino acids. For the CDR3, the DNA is TGTGCCATCAGTGGTCAAGCGGGACTCACAGATACGCAGTATTTT. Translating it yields CAISGQAGLTDTQYF.

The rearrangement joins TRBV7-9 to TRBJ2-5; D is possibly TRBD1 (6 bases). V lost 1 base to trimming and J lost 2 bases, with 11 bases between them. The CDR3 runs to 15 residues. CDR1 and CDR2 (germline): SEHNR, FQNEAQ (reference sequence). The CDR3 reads CASSLGGTPQETQYF. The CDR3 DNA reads TGTGCCAGCAGCTTAGGGGGGACACCACAAGAGACCCAGTACTTC.

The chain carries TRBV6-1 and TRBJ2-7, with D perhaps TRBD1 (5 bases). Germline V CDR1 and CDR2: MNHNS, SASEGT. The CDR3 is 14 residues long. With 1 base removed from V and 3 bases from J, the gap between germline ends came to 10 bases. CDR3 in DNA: TGTGCCAGCAGTGAAGTGACAGAATACTACGAGCAGTACTTC. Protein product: CASSEVTEYYEQYF.

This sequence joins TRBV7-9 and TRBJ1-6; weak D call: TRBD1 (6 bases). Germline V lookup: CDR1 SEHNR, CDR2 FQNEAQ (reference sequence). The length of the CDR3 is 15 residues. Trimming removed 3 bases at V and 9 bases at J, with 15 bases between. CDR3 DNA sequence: TGTGCCAGCAGCTTCGAGGCAGGGGCCAGTTCACCCCTCCACTTT. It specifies CASSFEAGASSPLHF.

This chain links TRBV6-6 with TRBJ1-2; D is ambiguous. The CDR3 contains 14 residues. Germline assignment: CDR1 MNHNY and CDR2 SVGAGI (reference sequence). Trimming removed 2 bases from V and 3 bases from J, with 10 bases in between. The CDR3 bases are TGTGCCAGCAGTTACCCCGACGACGACTATGGCTACACCTTC. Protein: CASSYPDDDYGYTF.

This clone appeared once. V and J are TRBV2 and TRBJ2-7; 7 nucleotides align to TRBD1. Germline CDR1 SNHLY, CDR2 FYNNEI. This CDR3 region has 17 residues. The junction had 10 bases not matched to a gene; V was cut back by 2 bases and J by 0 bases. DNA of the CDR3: TGTGCCAGCAGTGAACAACTCGGGACAGTAACCTCCTACGAGCAGTACTTC. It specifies CASSEQLGTVTSYEQYF.

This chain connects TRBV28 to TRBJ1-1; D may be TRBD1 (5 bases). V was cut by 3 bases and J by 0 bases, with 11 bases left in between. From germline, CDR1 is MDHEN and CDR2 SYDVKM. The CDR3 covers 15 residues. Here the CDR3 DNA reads TGTGCCAGCAGTTTGAAGGGGCGGGTGAACACTGAAGCTTTCTTT. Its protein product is CASSLKGRVNTEAFF.

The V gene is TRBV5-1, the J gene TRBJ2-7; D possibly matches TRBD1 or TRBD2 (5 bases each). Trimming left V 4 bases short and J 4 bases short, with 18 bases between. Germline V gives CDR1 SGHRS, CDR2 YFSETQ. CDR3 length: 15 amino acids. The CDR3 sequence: CASSLGPQLTYEQYF. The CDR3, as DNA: TGCGCCAGCAGCCTGGGACCGCAACTTACATACGAGCAGTACTTC.

The CDR3 sequence: CATGLASTDTQYF. DNA of the CDR3: TGTGCCACCGGACTAGCGAGCACAGATACGCAGTATTTT. V is TRBV6-5 and J is TRBJ2-3; TRBD2 matches at 9 bases. Trimming removed 10 bases from V and 0 bases from J; junction bases left unmatched: 2. The CDR3 covers 13 residues. The germline V gene has CDR1 MNHEY and CDR2 SVGAGI.

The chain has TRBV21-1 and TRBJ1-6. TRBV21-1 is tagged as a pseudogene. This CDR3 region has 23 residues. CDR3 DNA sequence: TGTGCCAGCAGCAGAGGAGCCCGGCCTTCAGAATCCCGGTTTTTCCCTAAGGGATCACCCCTCCACTTT. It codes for CASSRGARPSESRFFPKGSPLHF.

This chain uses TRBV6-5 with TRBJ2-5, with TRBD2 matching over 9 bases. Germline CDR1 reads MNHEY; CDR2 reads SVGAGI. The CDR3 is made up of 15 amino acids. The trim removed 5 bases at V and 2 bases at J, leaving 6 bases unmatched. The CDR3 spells CASSLAGTQQETQYF. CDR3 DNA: TGTGCCAGCAGTCTAGCGGGGACTCAACAAGAGACCCAGTACTTC.

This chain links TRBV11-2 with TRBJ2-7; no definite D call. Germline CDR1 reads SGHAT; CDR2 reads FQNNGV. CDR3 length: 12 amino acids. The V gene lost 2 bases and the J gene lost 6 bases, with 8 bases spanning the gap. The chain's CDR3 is CASSLSSGEQYF. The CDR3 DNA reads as TGTGCCAGCAGCTTAAGTTCGGGCGAGCAGTACTTC.

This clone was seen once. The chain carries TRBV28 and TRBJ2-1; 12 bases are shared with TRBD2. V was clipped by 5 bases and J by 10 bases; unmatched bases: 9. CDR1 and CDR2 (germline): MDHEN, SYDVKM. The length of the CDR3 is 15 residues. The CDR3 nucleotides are TGTGCCAGCAGTCCCTCTAGCGGGGGGGCTGGAGAGCAGTTCTTC. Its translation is CASSPSSGGAGEQFF.

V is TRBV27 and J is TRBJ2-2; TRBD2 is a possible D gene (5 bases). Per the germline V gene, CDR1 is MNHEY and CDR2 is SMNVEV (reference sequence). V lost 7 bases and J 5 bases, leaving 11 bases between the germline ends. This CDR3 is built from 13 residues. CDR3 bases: TGTGCCAGCACGGCGACGGGAACCGGGGAGCTGTTTTTT. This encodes CASTATGTGELFF.

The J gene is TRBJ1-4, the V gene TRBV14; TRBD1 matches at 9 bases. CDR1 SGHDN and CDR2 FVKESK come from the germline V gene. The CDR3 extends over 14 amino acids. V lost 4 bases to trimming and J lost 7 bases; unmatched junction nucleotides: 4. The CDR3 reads CASSLGQGTEKLFF. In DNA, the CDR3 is TGTGCCAGCAGCCTGGGACAGGGAACTGAAAAACTGTTTTTT.

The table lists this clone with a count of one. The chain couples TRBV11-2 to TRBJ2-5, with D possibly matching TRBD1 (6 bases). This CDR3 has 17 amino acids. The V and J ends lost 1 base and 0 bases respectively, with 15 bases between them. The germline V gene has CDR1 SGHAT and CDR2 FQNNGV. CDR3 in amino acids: CASSLAGQTGYQETQYF. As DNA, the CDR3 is TGTGCCAGCAGCTTAGCGGGACAAACAGGGTACCAAGAGACCCAGTACTTC.

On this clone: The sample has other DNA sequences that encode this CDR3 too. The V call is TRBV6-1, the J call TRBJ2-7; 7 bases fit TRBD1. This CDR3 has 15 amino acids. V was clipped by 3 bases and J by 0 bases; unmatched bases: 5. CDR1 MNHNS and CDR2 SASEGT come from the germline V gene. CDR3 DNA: TGTGCCAGCAGTGAGGGATGGGACAGCTCCTACGAGCAGTACTTC. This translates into CASSEGWDSSYEQYF.